One sample yielded the 10 T cell receptor beta chains listed below, sequenced in a study of TIL therapy for anti-PD-1-resistant metastatic lung cancer (dated by TCRdb to about 2021). The time point label here, explained by the study, means: pre-treatment sample, taken before nivolumab and TIL therapy. Using bias-controlled multiplex PCR with the immunoSEQ v3 hsTCRB kit, the TCR beta CDR3 regions were amplified from genomic DNA. In its TCRdb copy, this immuneACCESS table keeps in-frame sequences only and misses some clones. Where compared with another copy, unresolved V genes explain less than half of these, and the others have no known cause. Recorded for this sample are around 16,000 clones; over 70% of them occurred a single time. Around 33% of the sample goes to the ten largest clones. The material sequenced was blood, taken at baseline. These receptors all stem from a person between 25 and 80 years old with non-small cell lung cancer.

This chain uses TRBV5-6 with TRBJ2-3, with D tentatively TRBD1 (8 bases). Deletions cut 6 bases from V and 4 bases from J, with 15 bases between. CDR1 is SGHDT, CDR2 YYEEEE, per germline. This CDR3 is built from 14 residues. DNA for the CDR3: TGTGCCAGCACCGGGAGGACAGGGCCAGATACGCAGTATTTT. Translating gives CASTGRTGPDTQYF.

The CDR3 nucleotides read TGTGCCAGCAGCGCCCGACAGGGGACTAATGAAAAACTGTTTTTT. Encoded protein: CASSARQGTNEKLFF. The rearrangement links TRBV4-2 to TRBJ1-4, with 8 positions matching TRBD1. CDR3 length: 15 amino acids. Germline lookup yields CDR1 LGHNA and CDR2 YNFKEQ. V was clipped by 5 bases and J by 2 bases; unmatched bases: 4.

The CDR3 nucleotides read TGTGCCAGCAGGCCGACAGCTAACTATGGCTACACCTTC. It specifies CASRPTANYGYTF. V usage is TRBV6-5 and J usage is TRBJ1-2; the D gene is possibly TRBD1 (5 bases). This CDR3 is built from 13 residues. V lost 6 bases and J 0 bases, leaving 8 bases between the germline ends. Germline V lookup: CDR1 MNHEY, CDR2 SVGAGI.

This clone appeared a single time. The V call is TRBV2, the J call TRBJ2-1, with 11 bases that match TRBD2. CDR1 and CDR2 (germline): SNHLY, FYNNEI. V lost 9 bases and J lost 4; bases outside the gene matches: 8. This CDR3 spans 15 amino acids. The CDR3 DNA reads as TGTGCCAGTCAGGGGCTAGCGGGGGGTTACAATGAGCAGTTCTTC. This encodes CASQGLAGGYNEQFF.

V and J are TRBV10-2 and TRBJ2-7; 7 positions agree with TRBD1. This CDR3 has 14 residues. J gave up 2 bases and V 3 bases, and 4 bases lay outside the gene matches. In germline, CDR1 is WSHSY, CDR2 SAAADI. The CDR3 nucleotides read TGCGCCAGCAGTGAAGACAGGGAGACCTACGAGCAGTACTTC. Protein sequence: CASSEDRETYEQYF.

In this sample, this clone turned up once. The chain joins TRBV19 to TRBJ2-6; D is perhaps TRBD1 or TRBD2 (5 bases each). The CDR3 consists of 19 residues. The V gene lost 6 bases and the J gene lost 0 bases, with 21 bases spanning the gap. Germline V gene data show CDR1 as LNHDA and CDR2 as SQIVND (reference sequence). CDR3: CASRPTGTSIPSGANVLTF. CDR3 nucleotide sequence: TGTGCCAGTAGGCCGACCGGGACCTCAATTCCCTCTGGGGCCAACGTCCTGACTTTC. Together with reference TRBV19 and TRBJ2-6, the CDR3 gives the full variable domain: DGGITQSPKYLFRKEGQNVTLSCEQNLNHDAMYWYRQDPGQGLRLIYYSQIVNDFQKGDIAEGYSVSREKKESFPLTVTSAQKNPTAFYLCASRPTGTSIPSGANVLTFGAGSRLTVL.

V usage is TRBV5-1 and J usage is TRBJ1-6; D unclear. Germline loops: CDR1 SGHRS, CDR2 YFSETQ. The length of the CDR3 is 14 residues. V gave up 2 bases and J gave up 7 bases, with 10 bases separating them. The DNA of the CDR3 is TGCGCCAGCAGCTTCGGGGAGCGCAATTCACCCCTCCACTTT. It codes for CASSFGERNSPLHF.

The CDR3 reads CASSFDRRGEQFF. The CDR3 DNA reads as TGTGCCAGCAGCTTCGACAGGAGGGGTGAGCAGTTCTTC. The J gene is TRBJ2-1, the V gene TRBV7-2, with D perhaps assigned TRBD1 or TRBD2 (6 bases each). This CDR3 spans 13 amino acids. Deletions cut 3 bases from V and 9 bases from J, with 12 bases between. The germline V gene has CDR1 SGHTA and CDR2 FQGNSA.

The chain uses TRBV6-6 and TRBJ2-7; D perhaps matches TRBD1 (7 bases). Germline CDR1 and CDR2: MNHNY and SVGAGI (reference sequence). V was cut by 6 bases and J by 0 bases, with 15 bases left in between. The CDR3 totals 15 residues. CDR3 sequence (DNA): TGTGCCAGCAGGACTGCGGGACAGTTCTCCTACGAGCAGTACTTC. Translating gives CASRTAGQFSYEQYF.

The chain employs TRBV5-1 and TRBJ2-5; 8 bases map to TRBD2. The CDR3 totals 15 residues. Germline V gene data show CDR1 as SGHRS and CDR2 as YFSETQ. V lost 0 bases, J lost 5 bases, and 6 bases stayed unmatched. CDR3 loop: CASSLATGLGETQYF. DNA for the CDR3: TGCGCCAGCAGCTTGGCAACGGGACTAGGGGAGACCCAGTACTTC.